Listed here is a single T cell receptor (beta chain). Its antigen remains unidentified. This sample stems from a study of T-cell reconstitution after alpha-beta-depleted transplantation in children. Study findings and constraints: Counts and diversity of T cells one year after transplant came mostly from newly produced T cells. There were reportedly several hundred expanded graft clones from which alpha-beta T cells came about two months after transplant. The origin of high day-60 TCRbeta diversity in some patients lay in surviving recipient T cells and thymic progenitors.

The CDR3 spans 14 residues. With 8 bases removed from V and 0 bases from J, the gap between germline ends came to 13 bases. Per the germline V gene, CDR1 is MNHEY and CDR2 is SMNVEV (reference sequence). Unique molecular identifiers were incorporated during preparation of the TCRbeta library. From the PCR reads, TCRdb called clonotypes with MiXCR, one entry per CDR3 protein. The repertoire includes some 840,000 distinct CDR3 sequences, roughly 15% of them detected once, and around 5% sits in the top ten. The TCR comes from a male patient aged 10 to 17 who had a stem cell transplant for acute lymphoblastic leukemia, so the T cells may come from the graft donor. The V gene is TRBV27, the J gene TRBJ1-2; no clear D. Here the sequenced sample was PBMCs, mostly from graft donor cells, taken 360 days after TCRalphabeta/CD19-depleted stem cell transplant. CDR3 loop: CASASWASNYGYTF. For the CDR3, the DNA is TGTGCCAGCGCCTCATGGGCTTCTAACTATGGCTACACCTTC.